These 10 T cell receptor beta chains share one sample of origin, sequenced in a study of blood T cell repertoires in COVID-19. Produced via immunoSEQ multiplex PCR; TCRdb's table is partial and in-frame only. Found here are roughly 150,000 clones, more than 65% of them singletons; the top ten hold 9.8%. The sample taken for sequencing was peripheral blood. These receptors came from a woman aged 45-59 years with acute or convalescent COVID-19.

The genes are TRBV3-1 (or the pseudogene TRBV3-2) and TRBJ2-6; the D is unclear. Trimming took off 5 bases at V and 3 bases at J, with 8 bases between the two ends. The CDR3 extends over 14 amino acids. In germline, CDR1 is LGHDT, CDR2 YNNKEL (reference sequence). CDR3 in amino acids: CASSSTGGANVLTF. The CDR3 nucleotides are TGTGCCAGCAGCTCGACTGGTGGGGCCAACGTCCTGACTTTC.

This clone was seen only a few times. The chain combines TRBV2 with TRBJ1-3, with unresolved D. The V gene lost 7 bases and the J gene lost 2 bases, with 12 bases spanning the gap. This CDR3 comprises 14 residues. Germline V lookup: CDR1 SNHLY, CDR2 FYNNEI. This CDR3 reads CASNPAVTGNTIYF. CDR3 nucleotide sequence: TGTGCCAGCAACCCGGCGGTGACTGGAAACACCATATATTTT.

The CDR3 DNA reads TGTGCCAGCAGCTTGGGGCCAACTAATGAAAAACTGTTTTTT. It yields the protein CASSLGPTNEKLFF. The chain carries TRBV7-9 and TRBJ1-4; D might be TRBD1 (5 bases). Germline V gives CDR1 SEHNR, CDR2 FQNEAQ (reference sequence). The V and J ends lost 3 bases and 0 bases respectively, with 5 bases between them. The CDR3 extends over 14 amino acids. The entire variable domain, with the rest obtained from reference TRBV7-9 and TRBJ1-4, is as follows: DTGVSQNPRHKITKRGQNVTFRCDPISEHNRLYWYRQTLGQGPEFLTYFQNEAQLEKSRLLSDRFSAERPKGSFSTLEIQRTEQGDSAMYLCASSLGPTNEKLFFGSGTQLSVL.

The CDR3 reads CSVDDLSGPTEAFF. DNA of the CDR3: TGCAGCGTTGATGATTTGTCAGGGCCCACTGAAGCTTTCTTT. The J gene is TRBJ1-1, the V gene TRBV29-1; D is possibly TRBD1 (5 bases). This CDR3 spans 14 amino acids. The germline gives CDR1 SQVTM, CDR2 ANQGSEA. V dropped 3 bases and J dropped 4 bases, with 15 bases sitting between them.

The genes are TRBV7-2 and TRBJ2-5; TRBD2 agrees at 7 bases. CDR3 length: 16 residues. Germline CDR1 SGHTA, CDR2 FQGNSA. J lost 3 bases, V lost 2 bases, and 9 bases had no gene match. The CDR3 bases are TGTGCCAGCAGCTTAACGTATGCGGGGAGGGAAGAGACCCAGTACTTC. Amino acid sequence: CASSLTYAGREETQYF.

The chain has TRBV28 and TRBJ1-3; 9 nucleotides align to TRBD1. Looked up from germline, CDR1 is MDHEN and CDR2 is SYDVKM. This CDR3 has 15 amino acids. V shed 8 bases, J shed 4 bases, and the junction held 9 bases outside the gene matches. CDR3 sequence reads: CASGGTGSFGNTIYF. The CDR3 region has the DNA TGTGCCAGCGGGGGGACAGGGTCGTTCGGAAACACCATATATTTT.

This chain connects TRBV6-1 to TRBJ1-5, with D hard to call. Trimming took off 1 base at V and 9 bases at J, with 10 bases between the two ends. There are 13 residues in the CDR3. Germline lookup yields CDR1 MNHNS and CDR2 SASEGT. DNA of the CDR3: TGTGCCAGCAGTGAAGGGATGGGGAGGCCCCAGCATTTT. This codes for CASSEGMGRPQHF.

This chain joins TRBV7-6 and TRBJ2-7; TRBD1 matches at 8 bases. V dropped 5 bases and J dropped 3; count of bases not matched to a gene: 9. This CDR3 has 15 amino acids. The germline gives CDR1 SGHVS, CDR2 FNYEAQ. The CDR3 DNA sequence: TGTGCCAGCAGCCGCGGACAGGGCTCATACTACGAGCAGTACTTC. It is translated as CASSRGQGSYYEQYF. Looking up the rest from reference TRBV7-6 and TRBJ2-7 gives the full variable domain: GAGVSQSPRYKVTKRGQDVALRCDPISGHVSLYWYRQALGQGPEFLTYFNYEAQQDKSGLPNDRFSAERPEGSISTLTIQRTEQRDSAMYRCASSRGQGSYYEQYFGPGTRLTVT.

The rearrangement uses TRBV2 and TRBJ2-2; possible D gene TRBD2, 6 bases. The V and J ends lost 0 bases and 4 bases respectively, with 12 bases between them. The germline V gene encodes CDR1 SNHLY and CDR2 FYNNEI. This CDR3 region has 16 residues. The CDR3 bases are TGTGCCAGCAGTGAAGCAGGAGGGAGCGGCACCGGGGAGCTGTTTTTT. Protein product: CASSEAGGSGTGELFF.

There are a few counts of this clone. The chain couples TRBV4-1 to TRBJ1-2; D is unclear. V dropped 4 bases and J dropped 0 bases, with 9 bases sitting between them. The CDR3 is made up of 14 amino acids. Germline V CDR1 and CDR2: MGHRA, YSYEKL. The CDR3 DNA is TGCGCCAGCAGCCCCCGGGGTACTAACTATGGCTACACCTTC. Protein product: CASSPRGTNYGYTF.